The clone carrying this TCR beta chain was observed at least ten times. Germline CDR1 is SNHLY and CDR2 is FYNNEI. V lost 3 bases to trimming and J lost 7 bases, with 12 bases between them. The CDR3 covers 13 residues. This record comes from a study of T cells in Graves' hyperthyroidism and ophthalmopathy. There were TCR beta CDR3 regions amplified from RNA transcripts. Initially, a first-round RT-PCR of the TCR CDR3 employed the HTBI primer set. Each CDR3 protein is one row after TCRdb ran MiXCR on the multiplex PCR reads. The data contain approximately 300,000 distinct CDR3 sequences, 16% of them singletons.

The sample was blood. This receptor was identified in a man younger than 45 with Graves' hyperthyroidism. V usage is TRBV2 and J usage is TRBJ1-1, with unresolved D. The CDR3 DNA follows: TGTGCCAGCAGTGATTCCGGGTACGGTGAAGCTTTCTTT. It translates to CASSDSGYGEAFF.